Shown below are 20 T cell receptor beta chains from a single sample sequenced in a study of radiotherapy plus CTLA-4 blockade in lung cancer. The repertoire was sequenced with immunoSEQ multiplex PCR; TCRdb's copy has only in-frame clones and lacks some. This table holds 50,000 to 75,000 clones, 70% to 85% found once. The source was peripheral blood, collected from a patient treated with radiotherapy plus ipilimumab. Receptors originate from a human donor with non-small cell lung cancer who had a complete response to radiotherapy plus ipilimumab.

J is TRBJ1-2 and V is TRBV6-5; 7 bases map to TRBD1. The junction had 5 bases not matched to a gene; V was cut back by 0 bases and J by 4 bases. CDR3 length equals 15 residues. CDR1 is MNHEY and CDR2 is SVGAGI in the germline V gene. The CDR3 loop is CASSYSLRGRYGYTF. The CDR3 DNA reads TGTGCCAGCAGTTACTCTCTGAGGGGGCGCTATGGCTACACCTTC.

CDR3 residues: CASTDPGGVDYEQYF. The CDR3 region has the DNA TGCGCCAGCACCGATCCCGGCGGTGTGGACTACGAGCAGTACTTC. The genes are TRBV5-1 and TRBJ2-7; D remains unclear. V dropped 6 bases and J dropped 3 bases, with 19 bases sitting between them. The length of the CDR3 is 15 residues. Germline CDR1 is SGHRS and CDR2 is YFSETQ.

The rearrangement links TRBV7-8 to TRBJ1-3; D remains unclear. V was shortened by 1 base and J by 6 bases, with 10 bases between the two germline ends. The CDR3 loop spans 14 amino acids. From germline, CDR1 is SGHVS and CDR2 FQNEAQ. The CDR3 bases are TGTGCCAGCAGCTTAGTTCAGGCCGAAAACACCATATATTTT. Translated: CASSLVQAENTIYF.

This clone was counted a single time. The rearrangement joins TRBV10-3 to TRBJ2-1, with 14 nucleotides matching TRBD2. CDR1 ENHRY and CDR2 SYGVKD come from the germline V gene. Trimming cost V 4 bases and J 7 bases; bases outside gene matches: 3. CDR3 length: 15 amino acids. The DNA for the CDR3 is TGTGCCATCAGTGGACTAGCGGGAGGGATTAATGAGCAGTTCTTC. It yields the protein CAISGLAGGINEQFF.

For the CDR3, the DNA is TGTGCCAGCAGTTATGGGGGTTCCGGCTATGGCTACACCTTC. Encoded protein: CASSYGGSGYGYTF. The rearrangement joins TRBV6-5 to TRBJ1-2; a weak D match, TRBD1 (5 bases). This CDR3 has 14 residues. V was clipped by 3 bases and J by 4 bases, with 12 bases between them. Germline V gene sequence: CDR1 MNHEY, CDR2 SVGAGI.

This rearrangement joins TRBV11-2 to TRBJ2-7, with 9 bases matching TRBD1. The CDR3 loop spans 13 amino acids. Per germline, CDR1 SGHAT and CDR2 FQNNGV. Trimming took 3 bases from V and 4 from J; bases not matched to a gene: 1. The CDR3: CASSFGTGYEQYV. The CDR3 region has the DNA TGTGCCAGCAGCTTCGGGACAGGGTACGAGCAGTACGTC.

V gene TRBV18 combines with J gene TRBJ2-1; 7 positions match TRBD1. J lost 7 bases, V lost 1 base, and 4 bases had no gene match. The CDR3 has 14 residues. CDR1 KGHSH and CDR2 LQKENI come from the germline V gene. The CDR3 DNA is TGTGCCAGCTCACCACAGGGGGCATGGAATGAGCAGTTCTTC. Encoded protein: CASSPQGAWNEQFF.

CDR3 bases: TGCGCCAGCAGCCAAGGGACTAGCGGACTTCTTTCGCTCACAGATACGCAGTATTTT. Protein sequence: CASSQGTSGLLSLTDTQYF. The chain carries TRBV4-1 and TRBJ2-3; 10 nucleotides align to TRBD2. Germline CDR1 MGHRA, CDR2 YSYEKL. Trimming removed 1 base from V and 2 bases from J; junction bases left unmatched: 12. CDR3 length: 19 residues.

This sequence joins TRBV6-1 and TRBJ2-4; no clear D gene. V lost 2 bases and J lost 8, with 13 bases in between. This CDR3 spans 14 amino acids. CDR1 is MNHNS and CDR2 is SASEGT in the germline V gene. CDR3 amino acids: CASSESGRIYIQYF. In DNA form, the CDR3 reads TGTGCCAGCAGTGAAAGTGGCAGGATTTACATTCAGTACTTC.

V is TRBV5-1 and J is TRBJ2-3; 10 bases are shared with TRBD1. The V and J ends lost 3 bases and 0 bases, in that order; junction bases with no gene match: 10. CDR1 SGHRS and CDR2 YFSETQ come from the germline V gene. The CDR3 is 18 amino acids. CDR3 protein: CASSSVRGQGRSTDTQYF. For the CDR3, the DNA is TGCGCCAGCAGCTCAGTCAGGGGACAGGGGCGAAGCACAGATACGCAGTATTTT.

The chain couples TRBV5-1 to TRBJ2-1; 10 nucleotides line up with TRBD2. Germline-derived CDR1 and CDR2 are SGHRS and YFSETQ. Losses at the gene ends were 4 bases for V and 7 bases for J; bases not matched to a gene: 11. There are 16 residues in the CDR3. CDR3 region: CASSLPTSGRVNEQFF. For the CDR3, the DNA is TGCGCCAGCAGCCTACCCACGAGCGGGAGGGTGAATGAGCAGTTCTTC.

V is TRBV11-3 and J is TRBJ1-1; D is unresolved. Trimming cost V 7 bases and J 7 bases, with 10 bases left between them. The germline V gene has CDR1 SGHNT and CDR2 YENEEA. CDR3 size: 11 residues. CDR3 bases: TGTGCCAGCACCCGTGCCGATGAAGCTTTCTTT. As protein: CASTRADEAFF.

This rearrangement joins TRBV11-2 to TRBJ1-2; D not certain. Germline V lookup: CDR1 SGHAT, CDR2 FQNNGV. Trimming pared 2 bases from V and 3 bases from J, leaving 13 bases between. The CDR3 is made up of 15 amino acids. This chain's CDR3 is CASSLLAFHYYGYTF. The CDR3 DNA is TGTGCCAGCAGCTTATTAGCCTTTCACTACTATGGCTACACCTTC.

This clone was detected once. V gene TRBV6-1 combines with J gene TRBJ1-2; tentative D call: TRBD1 (5 bases). V lost 4 bases and J 2 bases, leaving 5 bases between the germline ends. The germline gives CDR1 MNHNS, CDR2 SASEGT. CDR3 size: 12 residues. CDR3 nucleotides: TGTGCCAGCAGTGGACAGAACTATGGCTACACCTTC. Translation gives CASSGQNYGYTF.

The chain is built from TRBV19 and TRBJ1-1; D remains ambiguous. Germline CDR1 LNHDA, CDR2 SQIVND (reference sequence). Trimming removed 3 bases at V and 0 bases at J, with 11 bases between. The CDR3 loop spans 15 amino acids. The CDR3 here is CASSIGQSMNTEAFF. CDR3 DNA: TGTGCCAGTAGTATCGGTCAGAGTATGAACACTGAAGCTTTCTTT.

This clone came up once. The CDR3 here is CASSLRQLQETQYF. The CDR3 coding sequence is TGTGCCAGCAGCTTACGACAGTTACAAGAGACCCAGTACTTC. The V call is TRBV5-4, the J call TRBJ2-5, with D possibly matching TRBD1 (5 bases). Germline CDR1 SGHNT, CDR2 YYREEE (reference sequence). The length of the CDR3 is 14 residues. The V and J ends lost 2 bases and 2 bases respectively, with 10 bases between them.

The chain is built from TRBV29-1 and TRBJ1-2; a possible D gene is TRBD1 (6 bases). The germline V gene encodes CDR1 SQVTM and CDR2 ANQGSEA. Trimming pared 1 base from V and 0 bases from J, leaving 18 bases between. The CDR3 extends over 17 amino acids. DNA for the CDR3: TGCAGCGTTGAAGGCCACAGGAGTAGGGGGGCTAACTATGGCTACACCTTC. Its protein product is CSVEGHRSRGANYGYTF.

The rearrangement uses TRBV30 and TRBJ2-2, with 9 nucleotides matching TRBD2. The germline CDR1 and CDR2 sequences are GTSNPN and SVGIG (reference sequence). The V gene end was trimmed by 4 bases and the J gene end by 4 bases; junction bases not matched to a gene: 4. CDR3 length: 14 amino acids. CDR3 protein: CAWKGTSFTGELFF. In DNA, the CDR3 is TGTGCCTGGAAGGGGACTAGCTTCACCGGGGAGCTGTTTTTT.

Within the sample, this clone is medium-sized. The J gene is TRBJ2-1, the V gene TRBV7-9, with 15 bases identical to TRBD2. The CDR3 has 17 residues. Unmatched junction bases numbered 2, after V lost 5 bases and J lost 0 bases. Germline loops: CDR1 SEHNR, CDR2 FQNEAQ (reference sequence). The CDR3, as DNA: TGTGCCAGCAGCGGGACTAGCGGGGGGAACTCCTACAATGAGCAGTTCTTC. Translated: CASSGTSGGNSYNEQFF.

The chain combines TRBV13 with TRBJ2-7; 12 bases line up with TRBD2. Germline CDR1 PRHDT, CDR2 FYEKMQ (reference sequence). The CDR3 has 15 residues. V lost 5 bases to trimming and J lost 4 bases; unmatched junction nucleotides: 6. The CDR3 here is CASSPGLAGQYEQYV. The CDR3 nucleotides are TGTGCCAGCAGCCCCGGACTAGCGGGGCAATACGAGCAGTACGTC.